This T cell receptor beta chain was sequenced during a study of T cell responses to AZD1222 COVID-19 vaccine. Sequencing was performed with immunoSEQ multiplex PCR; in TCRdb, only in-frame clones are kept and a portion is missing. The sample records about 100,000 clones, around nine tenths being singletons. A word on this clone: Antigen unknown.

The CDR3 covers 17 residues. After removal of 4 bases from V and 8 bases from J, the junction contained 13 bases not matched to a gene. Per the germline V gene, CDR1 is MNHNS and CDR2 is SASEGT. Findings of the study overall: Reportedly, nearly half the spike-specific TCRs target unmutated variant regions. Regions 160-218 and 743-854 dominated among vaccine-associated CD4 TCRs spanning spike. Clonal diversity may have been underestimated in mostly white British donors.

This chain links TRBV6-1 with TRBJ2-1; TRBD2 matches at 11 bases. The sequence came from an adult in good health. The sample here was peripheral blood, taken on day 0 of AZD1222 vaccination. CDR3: CASSGIAGGPEFDEQFF. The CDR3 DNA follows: TGTGCCAGCAGTGGAATAGCGGGAGGGCCGGAGTTCGATGAGCAGTTCTTC.